The subject of this entry is one T cell receptor (beta chain). This clonotype appeared a single time. Its antigen specificity is not known. A much larger clone lies a single base off, so this may be a read error. The CDR3 goes from the cysteine to the phenylalanine over 16 residues. CDR3 DNA is the only sequence kept; it has 48 bases, read in frame from the first base. In the germline V gene, CDR1 corresponds to MGHRA and CDR2 to YSYEKL. The sequencer listed for this sample is Illumina HiSeq 1500. Through fastp at Q25 and MiXCR, TCRdb rebuilt clones from the public reads, retaining in-frame beta chains. Every CDR3 protein is listed once, alongside the most common genes and DNA of its rows. Present in this sample are nearly 650,000 distinct CDR3 sequences, roughly a quarter of which were seen just once. The ten largest clonotypes hold roughly 8% of the sample. These data belong to a study of T cell repertoires in cytomegalovirus infection (dated by TCRdb to the late 2010s). Context from the whole study: Donor HLA type was relevant to the analysis, as public TCR beta signatures indicated carriage of CMV infection together with the matching HLA type. What the work shows at the level of the full study, not this receptor alone: The ex vivo response was dominated by HLA-C-restricted CMV-specific TCR beta clonotypes, which also provided the single most frequent clonotype in two of eight donors. Cumulative frequency of public TCR beta family members discriminated carriers of CMV infection plus the relevant HLA type in this cohort and an independent 352-donor cohort.

The sequenced material came from CD8+ T cells from PBMCs. The chain joins TRBV4-1 to TRBJ2-5; 9 bases in between match TRBD2. This clonotype was sampled from a human donor in good health (CMV status not recorded). Some clones in this sample may be carry-over from other donors' samples. At the DNA level, the sequence is TGCGCCAGCAGCCGAGTAGCGGGGGATCTCCAAAAGACCCAGTACTTC. Translated, it reads CASSRVAGDLQKTQYF.